The 14 T cell receptor beta chains presented below share a single source sample, sequenced in a study of early stage breast cancer tumors. Produced via immunoSEQ multiplex PCR; TCRdb's table is partial and in-frame only. The sample includes almost 55,000 clones, around nine tenths of them seen just once. Sequenced: blood. The receptors come from a person aged 65 to 85 with breast cancer.

The chain has TRBV10-3 and TRBJ2-2, with 7 bases that match TRBD1. The germline CDR1 and CDR2 sequences are ENHRY and SYGVKD. The CDR3 spans 14 residues. The V segment lost 6 bases and the J segment 2 bases; nucleotides outside the gene matches: 3. The CDR3 here is CAISDRENTGELFF. Written as DNA, the CDR3 is TGTGCCATCAGCGACAGGGAAAACACCGGGGAGCTGTTTTTT.

This clone was seen a few times. The chain couples TRBV4-1 to TRBJ2-3; D perhaps matches TRBD1 (6 bases). Trimming shortened V by 3 bases and J by 1 base, and 23 bases separated the two germline ends. Germline lookup yields CDR1 MGHRA and CDR2 YSYEKL. The CDR3 spans 19 residues. This CDR3 reads CASSQVGGVGPVRTDTQYF. For the CDR3, the DNA is TGCGCCAGCAGCCAGGTAGGGGGTGTAGGACCGGTCCGCACAGATACGCAGTATTTT.

V gene TRBV5-4 combines with J gene TRBJ2-1, with 12 bases fitting TRBD1. This CDR3 spans 16 amino acids. Trimming cost V 6 bases and J 8 bases; bases outside gene matches: 12. The germline V gene has CDR1 SGHNT and CDR2 YYREEE (reference sequence). The CDR3 DNA reads TGTGCCAGCACCTACAGGGGACAGGGGGCGAGCTATGAGCAGTTCTTC. Encoded protein: CASTYRGQGASYEQFF.

CDR3 DNA sequence: TGTGCCAGCTCACCCAGGTCTATGGAGCCCCAGCATTTT. It encodes CASSPRSMEPQHF. The chain is built from TRBV18 and TRBJ1-5; unclear D gene. The CDR3 runs to 13 residues. Germline V CDR1 and CDR2: KGHSH, LQKENI. V lost 3 bases, J lost 8 bases, and 11 bases lay in between.

CDR3 sequence reads: CASSPSETVKNIQYF. Written as DNA, the CDR3 is TGTGCCAGCAGCCCGAGTGAAACCGTAAAAAACATTCAGTACTTC. V is TRBV7-9 and J is TRBJ2-4; D call uncertain. Trimming left V 5 bases short and J 4 bases short, with 15 bases between. Germline CDR1 reads SEHNR; CDR2 reads FQNEAQ (reference sequence). The CDR3 has 15 amino acids. The full variable domain, with the rest looked up from reference TRBV7-9 and TRBJ2-4, is DTGVSQNPRHKITKRGQNVTFRCDPISEHNRLYWYRQTLGQGPEFLTYFQNEAQLEKSRLLSDRFSAERPKGSFSTLEIQRTEQGDSAMYLCASSPSETVKNIQYFGAGTRLSVL.

The J gene is TRBJ1-1, the V gene TRBV25-1; D is perhaps TRBD1 (6 bases). V lost 6 bases, J lost 4 bases, and 15 bases lay in between. The CDR3 length is 14 residues. Germline CDR1 reads MGHDK; CDR2 reads SYGVNS. The CDR3 DNA sequence: TGTGCCAGCAGGGGGACAAAGCGGGGCACTGAAGCTTTCTTT. Its translation: CASRGTKRGTEAFF.

CDR3 region: CASSASYEQYF. In DNA, the CDR3 is TGTGCCAGCAGTGCGTCCTACGAGCAGTACTTC. The V call is TRBV2, the J call TRBJ2-7; D is ambiguous. The germline V gene encodes CDR1 SNHLY and CDR2 FYNNEI. Trimming stripped 4 bases from V and 1 base from J, with 2 bases between. The CDR3 is made up of 11 amino acids.

Only a few counts were recorded for this clone. The chain carries TRBV7-2 and TRBJ1-1; D gene uncertain. Germline CDR1 and CDR2: SGHTA and FQGNSA. V shed 3 bases and J shed 4 bases, with 12 bases lying between them. The CDR3 loop spans 14 amino acids. The CDR3 is CASSFSRIGTEAFF. CDR3 nucleotide sequence: TGTGCCAGCAGCTTTAGTCGCATTGGCACTGAAGCTTTCTTT.

A single count supports this clone. The chain links TRBV6-5 to TRBJ1-2; D is uncertain. Trimming left V 6 bases short and J 5 bases short, with 16 bases between. CDR1 and CDR2 from the germline V gene are MNHEY and SVGAGI. This CDR3 has 14 amino acids. The CDR3 region is CASSDRGGIYGYTF. The CDR3 nucleotides are TGTGCCAGCAGCGACCGGGGAGGTATATATGGCTACACCTTC.

This clone was seen once. The chain uses TRBV5-1 and TRBJ1-1; possibly TRBD1 for D (6 bases). The CDR3 extends over 11 amino acids. CDR1 is SGHRS, CDR2 YFSETQ, per germline. V gave up 7 bases and J gave up 6 bases, with 10 bases separating them. This CDR3 is CASVRGPEAFF. The CDR3 DNA is TGCGCCAGCGTCAGGGGTCCTGAAGCTTTCTTT.

This chain links TRBV19 with TRBJ1-1, with D tentatively TRBD1 (5 bases). Trimming removed 3 bases from V and 5 bases from J, with 13 bases in between. This CDR3 comprises 14 residues. From germline, CDR1 is LNHDA and CDR2 SQIVND (reference sequence). CDR3 DNA sequence: TGTGCCAGTAGTATCGCCCAGGGCCATACTGAAGCTTTCTTT. Translation: CASSIAQGHTEAFF.

This chain uses TRBV27 with TRBJ1-2; a possible D gene is TRBD1 (5 bases). Germline CDR1 reads MNHEY; CDR2 reads SMNVEV (reference sequence). With 4 bases removed from V and 7 bases from J, the gap between germline ends came to 10 bases. CDR3 size: 12 residues. CDR3 in amino acids: CASSSTGGGYTF. The CDR3 nucleotides read TGTGCCAGCAGTTCAACGGGGGGTGGCTACACCTTC.

The rearrangement uses TRBV9 and TRBJ2-7; D may be TRBD1 (5 bases). The CDR3 runs to 14 residues. Trimming removed 4 bases at V and 2 bases at J, with 13 bases between. CDR1 is SGDLS and CDR2 is YYNGEE in the germline V gene. The CDR3 here is CASSIGDRPYEQYF. The CDR3 DNA reads TGTGCCAGCAGCATTGGAGACAGACCCTACGAGCAGTACTTC.

For this clone: One end of the junction fails to match germline, which may point to a read error. J is TRBJ2-3 and V is TRBV30, with 10 positions matching TRBD2. This CDR3 comprises 15 residues. The germline CDR1 and CDR2 sequences are GTSNPN and SVGIG (reference sequence). CDR3 nucleotide sequence: TGTGCCGGGTCCAAGAGCGGGGGGGCTTTAGATGCGCAGTATTTT. The encoded protein is CAGSKSGGALDAQYF.